The 20 T cell receptor beta chains listed next were all sequenced from one sample in a study of post-analysis software for immune sequencing data. Study conclusions and caveats: Higher frequency in patients than in controls was seen for roughly five TRBV segments, with TRBV5-6, TRBV5-1 and TRBV20-1 among them.

These TCRs' antigens remain unknown. TCR beta cDNA libraries included unique molecular identifiers. TCRdb itself ran the PCR reads through MiXCR, one entry per CDR3 protein. This sample has hundreds of thousands of distinct CDR3 sequences, with roughly 27% found just once. The specimen was blood. These TCRs come from a girl aged 5 to 17 with multiple sclerosis.

This clonotype appeared a few times. V usage is TRBV15 and J usage is TRBJ2-2, with 10 bases identical to TRBD2. Germline CDR1 and CDR2: LNHNV and YYDKDF (reference sequence). The CDR3 runs 16 residues. The J segment lost 4 bases and the V segment lost 1 base, leaving 3 bases of the junction unmatched. The CDR3 loop reads CATSRVAGGGTGELFF. The CDR3 DNA sequence: TGTGCCACCAGCAGAGTAGCGGGAGGTGGCACCGGGGAGCTGTTTTTT.

This clonotype was picked up a small number of times. This chain joins TRBV7-2 and TRBJ2-7, with 13 bases that match TRBD2. Trimming removed 6 bases from V and 6 bases from J; junction bases left unmatched: 5. Germline V gene data show CDR1 as SGHTA and CDR2 as FQGNSA. The CDR3 contains 14 residues. CDR3 residues: CASRGTSGMREQYF. CDR3 coding DNA: TGTGCCAGCAGGGGGACTAGCGGGATGCGCGAGCAGTACTTC.

CDR3 coding DNA: TGTGCCAGCAGCTTAATGACTAGCGGGAGCTATGAGCAGTTCTTC. Translated: CASSLMTSGSYEQFF. The chain uses TRBV7-2 and TRBJ2-1; the match to TRBD2 covers 12 bases. Germline CDR1 is SGHTA and CDR2 is FQGNSA. V gave up 2 bases and J gave up 8 bases; unmatched junction bases: 4. The CDR3 consists of 15 residues.

The chain combines TRBV6-2 or TRBV6-3 with TRBJ1-5, with a tentative D call TRBD1 (5 bases). The germline CDR1 and CDR2 sequences are MNHEY and SVGEGT. This CDR3 is 13 amino acids long. With 8 bases removed from V and 6 bases from J, the gap between germline ends came to 14 bases. CDR3 nucleotides: TGTGCCAGCGGGGGGGGAGGCGCTCAGCCCCAGCATTTT. Amino acids: CASGGGGAQPQHF.

This clonotype is a singleton in its sample. This rearrangement joins TRBV7-8 to TRBJ2-4; D may match TRBD1 or TRBD2 (5 bases each). The CDR3 spans 19 residues. Germline V gene sequence: CDR1 SGHVS, CDR2 FQNEAQ. The V and J ends lost 4 bases and 1 base respectively, with 23 bases between them. The CDR3, as DNA: TGTGCCAGCAGCTCATCGGGAATTCAGGGAGAGGCGGCCAAAAACATTCAGTACTTC. It translates to CASSSSGIQGEAAKNIQYF.

This rearrangement joins TRBV9 to TRBJ2-2; D unresolved. The germline V gene encodes CDR1 SGDLS and CDR2 YYNGEE. Trimming shortened V by 3 bases and J by 6 bases, and 12 bases separated the two germline ends. CDR3 length: 14 amino acids. CDR3 sequence: CASSALLRSGELFF. Written as DNA, the CDR3 is TGTGCCAGCAGCGCCTTACTAAGGTCCGGGGAGCTGTTTTTT.

This sequence joins TRBV10-3 and TRBJ1-2; 7 nucleotides align to TRBD1. The CDR3 covers 13 residues. With V trimmed by 6 bases and J by 0 bases, 1 base remained unmatched. Germline assignment: CDR1 ENHRY and CDR2 SYGVKD. CDR3 protein: CAISGQANYGYTF. As DNA, the CDR3 is TGTGCCATCAGCGGACAGGCTAACTATGGCTACACCTTC.

This clonotype was observed a handful of times. The chain has TRBV20-1 and TRBJ1-5; D not resolved. Trimming pared 0 bases from V and 5 bases from J, leaving 14 bases between. The CDR3 is 15 residues long. Germline-derived CDR1 and CDR2 are DFQATT and SNEGSKA (reference sequence). The CDR3 loop reads CSAREESTPYQPQHF. CDR3 in DNA: TGCAGTGCTAGAGAAGAATCTACGCCTTATCAGCCCCAGCATTTT.

The chain combines TRBV6-1 with TRBJ1-1; 9 nucleotides align to TRBD1. CDR3 length: 17 amino acids. Unmatched junction bases numbered 11, after V lost 6 bases and J lost 0 bases. Germline V CDR1 and CDR2: MNHNS, SASEGT. The CDR3: CASSTGGRVRLNTEAFF. The DNA of the CDR3 is TGTGCCAGCAGCACAGGGGGCCGTGTCAGGTTGAACACTGAAGCTTTCTTT.

The rearrangement uses TRBV9 and TRBJ2-1; 13 positions agree with TRBD2. The CDR3 contains 18 residues. The ends lost 3 bases at V and 7 bases at J; junction bases unmatched: 13. CDR1 SGDLS and CDR2 YYNGEE come from the germline V gene. The DNA for the CDR3 is TGTGCCAGCAGCGCCCGTAGGGCGACTAGCGGGAGGACTAATGAGCAGTTCTTC. This translates into CASSARRATSGRTNEQFF. Together with reference TRBV9 and TRBJ2-1, the CDR3 gives the full variable domain: DSGVTQTPKHLITATGQRVTLRCSPRSGDLSVYWYQQSLDQGLQFLIQYYNGEERAKGNILERFSAQQFPDLHSELNLSSLELGDSALYFCASSARRATSGRTNEQFFGPGTRLTVL.

This clonotype was seen a handful of times. The V gene is TRBV7-2, the J gene TRBJ2-1, with 7 bases that match TRBD1. This CDR3 region has 14 residues. With V trimmed by 5 bases and J by 7 bases, 8 bases remained unmatched. Germline V CDR1 and CDR2: SGHTA, FQGNSA. The CDR3 is CASSRDRAANEQFF. The CDR3 DNA reads TGTGCCAGCAGCCGCGACAGGGCGGCGAATGAGCAGTTCTTC.

This clonotype has more than one count but fewer than ten. The chain joins TRBV20-1 to TRBJ2-7; perhaps TRBD2 as D (5 bases). The CDR3 has 13 residues. The ends were cut back, 3 bases at V and 6 bases at J, with 15 bases in the middle. The germline V gene encodes CDR1 DFQATT and CDR2 SNEGSKA (reference sequence). CDR3 residues: CSASTRATSEQYF. DNA of the CDR3: TGCAGTGCTAGCACGCGGGCCACAAGCGAGCAGTACTTC.

This clonotype has more than one count but fewer than ten. The chain links TRBV29-1 to TRBJ1-2; 10 positions agree with TRBD1. In germline, CDR1 is SQVTM, CDR2 ANQGSEA. Trimming took 5 bases from V and 8 from J; bases not matched to a gene: 8. This CDR3 is 13 amino acids long. In DNA form, the CDR3 reads TGCAGCGTTCGCCGAGGACAGGGGGTCGGCTACACCTTC. This sequence encodes CSVRRGQGVGYTF.

The gene calls are TRBV15 and TRBJ1-1, with D perhaps TRBD1 (6 bases). The CDR3 length is 15 residues. Germline CDR1 LNHNV, CDR2 YYDKDF (reference sequence). Between the trimmed V and J ends, which lost 3 bases and 7 bases, there was a span of 18 bases. CDR3 bases: TGTGCCACCAGCAGGGGTCGAGATGGACAGCGTGAAGCTTTCTTT. It is translated as CATSRGRDGQREAFF.

This chain links TRBV15 with TRBJ1-2; D is uncertain. The CDR3 runs 15 residues. V was trimmed by 1 base and J by 8 bases, leaving 17 bases between them. The germline CDR1 and CDR2 sequences are LNHNV and YYDKDF (reference sequence). The CDR3 loop reads CATSRALSTAAGYTF. CDR3 nucleotides: TGTGCCACCAGCAGAGCCCTTTCCACAGCGGCAGGCTACACCTTC.

This clonotype occurred a few times. The chain carries TRBV7-2 and TRBJ2-1; D not certain. This CDR3 spans 15 amino acids. CDR1 and CDR2 from the germline V gene are SGHTA and FQGNSA. V was pared by 0 bases and J by 7 bases, with 13 bases between. Here the CDR3 reads CASSLATALGNEQFF. The CDR3 DNA sequence: TGTGCCAGCAGCTTAGCCACAGCCTTGGGGAATGAGCAGTTCTTC. Drawing the rest from reference TRBV7-2 and TRBJ2-1, the complete variable domain is GAGVSQSPSNKVTEKGKDVELRCDPISGHTALYWYRQSLGQGLEFLIYFQGNSAPDKSGLPSDRFSAERTGGSVSTLTIQRTQQEDSAVYLCASSLATALGNEQFFGPGTRLTVL.

The rearrangement uses TRBV20-1 and TRBJ2-3, with TRBD2 matching over 7 bases. Germline V gene data show CDR1 as DFQATT and CDR2 as SNEGSKA (reference sequence). Trimming removed 6 bases from V and 2 bases from J; junction bases left unmatched: 14. The CDR3 consists of 16 residues. The CDR3 nucleotides are TGCAGTGCCCCTGGGCGGGAGTCCTTCTACACAGATACGCAGTATTTT. Translating it yields CSAPGRESFYTDTQYF.

Only a few counts were recorded for this clonotype. This chain joins TRBV29-1 and TRBJ2-7; 14 bases map to TRBD2. The V and J ends lost 7 bases and 7 bases, in that order; junction bases with no gene match: 6. Germline lookup yields CDR1 SQVTM and CDR2 ANQGSEA. The CDR3 spans 13 residues. CDR3 bases: TGCAGCGGCCGACTAGCGGGAGGGGCAGAGCAGTACTTC. It translates to CSGRLAGGAEQYF.

V is TRBV6-1 and J is TRBJ1-2; D possibly corresponds to TRBD1 (5 bases). V dropped 6 bases and J dropped 4 bases, with 30 bases sitting between them. The CDR3 extends over 19 amino acids. Germline V gives CDR1 MNHNS, CDR2 SASEGT. Written as DNA, the CDR3 is TGTGCCAGCAGACCCTTCCAAGACAGAAAACTGGGGTTTAGCTATGGCTACACCTTC. This gives the protein CASRPFQDRKLGFSYGYTF.

This clonotype has more than one count but fewer than ten. The rearrangement joins TRBV7-2 to TRBJ2-4, with a tentative D call TRBD1 (6 bases). Trimming cost V 4 bases and J 13 bases, with 14 bases left between them. CDR1 SGHTA and CDR2 FQGNSA come from the germline V gene. This CDR3 is 12 amino acids long. CDR3 in amino acids: CASSSGVGEQYF. The CDR3, as DNA: TGTGCCAGCAGCTCAGGGGTTGGAGAGCAGTACTTC.